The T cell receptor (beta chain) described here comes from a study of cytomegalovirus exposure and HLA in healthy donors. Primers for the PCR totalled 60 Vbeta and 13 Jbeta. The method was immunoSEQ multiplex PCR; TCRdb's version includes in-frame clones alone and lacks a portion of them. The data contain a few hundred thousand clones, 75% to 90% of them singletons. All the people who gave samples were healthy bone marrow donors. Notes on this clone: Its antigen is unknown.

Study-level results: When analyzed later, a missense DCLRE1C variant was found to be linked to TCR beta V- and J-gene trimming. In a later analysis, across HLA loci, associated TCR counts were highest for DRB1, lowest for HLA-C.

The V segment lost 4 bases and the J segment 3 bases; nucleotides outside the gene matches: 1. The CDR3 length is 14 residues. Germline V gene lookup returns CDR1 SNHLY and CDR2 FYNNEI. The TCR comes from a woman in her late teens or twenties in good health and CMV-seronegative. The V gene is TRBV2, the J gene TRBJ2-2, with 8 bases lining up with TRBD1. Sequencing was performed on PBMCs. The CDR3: CASSGQGHTGELFF. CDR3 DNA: TGTGCCAGCAGTGGACAGGGGCACACCGGGGAGCTGTTTTTT.